The 22 T cell receptor beta chains below all came from one sample that was sequenced in a study of spatial heterogeneity in lung cancer. In TCRdb, the 5' RACE reads were re-called with MiXCR into one record per CDR3 protein. The data hold about 52,000 distinct CDR3 sequences, with around 7% observed a single time. Stated time point: blood at routine non-recurrence follow-up after resection. From tumor, nontumor lung or frozen PBMC, whole RNA was taken unsorted for sequencing. Sequencing used PBMCs, obtained at follow-up. The receptors were gathered from a female donor with early-stage non-small cell lung cancer.

This clonotype was recorded at least ten times. This chain links TRBV7-9 with TRBJ2-3; 8 nucleotides match TRBD1. Germline V CDR1 and CDR2: SEHNR, FQNEAQ (reference sequence). The CDR3 has 15 amino acids. V trimming: 5 bases; J trimming: 2 bases; junction bases outside the gene matches: 6. The CDR3, as DNA: TGTGCCAGCAGCCGTGGACAGGGCAACACAGATACGCAGTATTTT. Its protein product is CASSRGQGNTDTQYF.

This clonotype has ten or more counts. V gene TRBV24-1 combines with J gene TRBJ2-1; 7 positions agree with TRBD2. The length of the CDR3 is 15 residues. The V and J ends lost 4 bases and 4 bases, in that order; junction bases with no gene match: 6. The germline CDR1 and CDR2 sequences are KGHDR and SFDVKD. CDR3 protein: CATSDPGGGYNEQFF. Written as DNA, the CDR3 is TGTGCCACCAGTGACCCGGGGGGTGGGTACAATGAGCAGTTCTTC.

At least ten counts were recorded for this clonotype. The chain couples TRBV24-1 to TRBJ2-1; 7 bases align to TRBD1. Germline lookup yields CDR1 KGHDR and CDR2 SFDVKD. This CDR3 contains 15 residues. Trimming at V came to 4 bases and at J to 8 bases, leaving 10 bases not matched to a gene. The CDR3 loop reads CATSDPRQGSDEQFF. The CDR3 bases are TGTGCCACCAGTGACCCACGACAGGGCAGCGATGAGCAGTTCTTC.

This clonotype occurred many times. This chain links TRBV6-6 with TRBJ1-2; D gene uncertain. Trimming stripped 6 bases from V and 4 bases from J, with 18 bases between. In germline, CDR1 is MNHNY, CDR2 SVGAGI (reference sequence). The CDR3 loop spans 15 amino acids. DNA for the CDR3: TGTGCCAGCAGCCTATCGGCGGGTTCTCTCTATGGCTACACCTTC. It translates to CASSLSAGSLYGYTF.

The J gene is TRBJ2-5, the V gene TRBV7-2; possible D gene TRBD1, 5 bases. Germline lookup yields CDR1 SGHTA and CDR2 FQGNSA. Trimming shortened V by 5 bases and J by 5 bases, and 15 bases separated the two germline ends. The CDR3 loop spans 14 amino acids. CDR3 loop: CASSQRRGEETQYF. In DNA, the CDR3 is TGTGCCAGCAGCCAGAGAAGGGGTGAGGAGACCCAGTACTTC.

This clonotype was counted between two and nine times. The J gene is TRBJ2-7, the V gene TRBV5-6, with D perhaps matching TRBD1 (6 bases). CDR1 SGHDT and CDR2 YYEEEE come from the germline V gene. Trimming removed 4 bases from V and 5 bases from J, with 22 bases in between. The CDR3 runs 16 residues. Here the CDR3 DNA reads TGTGCCAGCAGCCTAGAATGGACAGCAGTACCTAACGAGCAGTACTTC. This codes for CASSLEWTAVPNEQYF.

This clonotype has just a few counts. The chain has TRBV3-1 and TRBJ1-2; D not resolved. Germline V gene sequence: CDR1 LGHDT, CDR2 YNNKEL (reference sequence). V was trimmed by 3 bases and J by 0 bases, leaving 8 bases between them. This CDR3 is built from 14 residues. CDR3 DNA: TGTGCCAGCAGCCAGGGAGGAGCTAACTATGGCTACACCTTC. Its translation is CASSQGGANYGYTF.

Ten or more counts support this clonotype. The chain's CDR3 is CSARGPGNTIYF. The CDR3 DNA reads TGCAGTGCCCGGGGGCCTGGAAACACCATATATTTT. The chain uses TRBV20-1 and TRBJ1-3; TRBD1 might be the D (6 bases). Germline assignment: CDR1 DFQATT and CDR2 SNEGSKA (reference sequence). Trimming left V 6 bases short and J 2 bases short, with 8 bases between. The CDR3 consists of 12 residues.

The table lists this clonotype with a few counts. The chain recombines TRBV5-1 with TRBJ2-2, with D perhaps matching TRBD2 (5 bases). Germline V CDR1 and CDR2: SGHRS, YFSETQ. Trimming cost V 4 bases and J 2 bases, with 15 bases left between them. The CDR3 contains 16 residues. CDR3 amino acids: CASSGLPLRNTGELFF. Here the CDR3 DNA reads TGCGCCAGCAGCGGACTGCCTCTTCGAAACACCGGGGAGCTGTTTTTT.

This clonotype came up many times. The chain has TRBV28 and TRBJ1-2; TRBD1 aligns across 12 bases. This CDR3 has 15 residues. The germline V gene has CDR1 MDHEN and CDR2 SYDVKM. V lost 4 bases and J lost 9; bases outside the gene matches: 9. CDR3 nucleotides: TGTGCCAGCAGTTCGGGACAGGGGGCGCAGAAAAGCTACACCTTC. Translated: CASSSGQGAQKSYTF.

This clonotype was seen ten or more times. The chain links TRBV29-1 to TRBJ2-7; 12 bases are shared with TRBD2. V dropped 6 bases and J dropped 10; count of bases not matched to a gene: 16. The CDR3 has 15 residues. CDR1 is SQVTM and CDR2 is ANQGSEA in the germline V gene. In DNA, the CDR3 is TGCAGCGTCGTCACGATAGGACTAGCGGGGAGACTACAGTACTTC. Encoded protein: CSVVTIGLAGRLQYF.

In its sample, this clonotype was seen a few times. The genes are TRBV19 and TRBJ2-2, with D perhaps matching TRBD1 (5 bases). The germline gives CDR1 LNHDA, CDR2 SQIVND (reference sequence). V gave up 4 bases and J gave up 6 bases, with 12 bases separating them. This CDR3 comprises 14 residues. The CDR3 DNA sequence: TGTGCCAGTAGTACGGACAAGGTGGCCGGGGAGCTGTTTTTT. It is translated as CASSTDKVAGELFF.

This clonotype was counted at least ten times. This chain links TRBV4-1 with TRBJ2-3; D possibly corresponds to TRBD2 (5 bases). The germline V and J ends were trimmed by 4 bases and 6 bases, with 17 bases remaining between them. Germline V gene lookup returns CDR1 MGHRA and CDR2 YSYEKL. The CDR3 spans 15 residues. Here the CDR3 DNA reads TGCGCCAGCAGCCGGACGGGGTCCGTGGGGGATACGCAGTATTTT. Translation: CASSRTGSVGDTQYF.

In this sample, this clonotype turned up many times. The chain employs TRBV15 and TRBJ1-1; D call uncertain. The length of the CDR3 is 14 residues. Trimming shortened V by 7 bases and J by 4 bases, and 16 bases separated the two germline ends. Per the germline V gene, CDR1 is LNHNV and CDR2 is YYDKDF (reference sequence). CDR3 sequence: CATMVTGSRTEAFF. The CDR3 DNA reads TGTGCCACCATGGTCACGGGGTCGCGCACTGAAGCTTTCTTT.

This clonotype was seen many times. The chain links TRBV27 to TRBJ2-7; maybe TRBD1 (6 bases). Deletions cut 5 bases from V and 4 bases from J, with 21 bases between. Germline V lookup: CDR1 MNHEY, CDR2 SMNVEV (reference sequence). CDR3 size: 16 residues. In DNA form, the CDR3 reads TGTGCCAGCAGTGTCAGCCCTACGGGACACTTATACGAGCAGTACTTC. Its translation: CASSVSPTGHLYEQYF.

The chain links TRBV12-3 or TRBV12-4 to TRBJ2-2; D is ambiguous. Trimming cost V 7 bases and J 7 bases, with 13 bases left between them. There are 13 residues in the CDR3. The CDR3 DNA reads as TGTGCCAGCACCTCAACCGGGTTCGGGGAGCTGTTTTTT. This translates into CASTSTGFGELFF.

Ten or more counts support this clonotype. This chain links TRBV5-1 with TRBJ2-7; 8 nucleotides agree with TRBD1. The V and J ends lost 4 bases and 1 base, in that order; junction bases with no gene match: 10. The CDR3 covers 16 residues. Per germline, CDR1 SGHRS and CDR2 YFSETQ. The CDR3 sequence: CASSARTGSDSYEQYF. CDR3 in DNA: TGCGCCAGCAGCGCCCGGACAGGGTCCGATTCCTACGAGCAGTACTTC.

V and J are TRBV7-6 and TRBJ1-4, with 7 nucleotides matching TRBD1. The germline V gene encodes CDR1 SGHVS and CDR2 FNYEAQ. Trimming took 6 bases from V and 4 from J; bases not matched to a gene: 8. This CDR3 comprises 15 residues. CDR3 sequence (DNA): TGTGCCAGCAGGCCAAAGGGGACAGATAATGAAAAACTGTTTTTT. As protein: CASRPKGTDNEKLFF.

At least ten counts were recorded for this clonotype. The J gene is TRBJ1-1, the V gene TRBV5-1; 7 nucleotides match TRBD1. Losses at the gene ends were 7 bases for V and 3 bases for J; bases not matched to a gene: 6. The CDR3 is 13 residues long. The germline V gene has CDR1 SGHRS and CDR2 YFSETQ. In nucleotides, the CDR3 is TGCGCCAGCGCGAGTACAGGGGACACTGAAGCTTTCTTT. This gives the protein CASASTGDTEAFF.

This clonotype has only a few counts. The rearrangement links TRBV28 to TRBJ1-1; D unresolved. The V and J ends lost 8 bases and 1 base respectively, with 11 bases between them. The CDR3 contains 13 residues. CDR1 is MDHEN, CDR2 SYDVKM, per germline. For the CDR3, the DNA is TGTGCCAGCCCTCGGCAGACGAACACTGAAGCTTTCTTT. Its translation: CASPRQTNTEAFF.

This chain uses TRBV7-2 with TRBJ2-3, with 9 bases lining up with TRBD1. Germline V gene lookup returns CDR1 SGHTA and CDR2 FQGNSA. The CDR3 contains 15 residues. The V gene end was trimmed by 4 bases and the J gene end by 4 bases; junction bases not matched to a gene: 6. The CDR3 region has the DNA TGTGCCAGCAGCTCGTTCGGGACAGGGTCAGATACGCAGTATTTT. Translation gives CASSSFGTGSDTQYF.

The chain combines TRBV5-4 with TRBJ2-2; 8 bases line up with TRBD2. V dropped 5 bases and J dropped 7; count of bases not matched to a gene: 7. CDR1 is SGHNT and CDR2 is YYREEE in the germline V gene (reference sequence). The CDR3 loop spans 14 amino acids. The CDR3 DNA is TGTGCCAGCAGAACGGGGGGGCCCAGCGGGGAGCTGTTTTTT. It specifies CASRTGGPSGELFF. Looking up the rest from reference TRBV5-4 and TRBJ2-2 gives the full variable domain: ETGVTQSPTHLIKTRGQQVTLRCSSQSGHNTVSWYQQALGQGPQFIFQYYREEENGRGNFPPRFSGLQFPNYSSELNVNALELDDSALYLCASRTGGPSGELFFGEGSRLTVL.